The present T cell receptor (beta chain) was sequenced within a study of OX40 agonist ivuxolimab in advanced cancers. Per the germline V gene, CDR1 is SEHNR and CDR2 is FQNEAQ (reference sequence). The V segment lost 5 bases and the J segment 2 bases; nucleotides outside the gene matches: 17. This CDR3 region has 19 residues. Repertoires were generated with immunoSEQ multiplex PCR, while TCRdb's copy carries only in-frame clones and drops some. Of tens of thousands of clones detected, around 86% appear once; the ten largest clones hold less than 0.65%. This receptor was identified in an adult with an advanced solid tumor such as melanoma, head and neck, liver or kidney cancer. Sequenced material: CD4+ or CD8+ T cells sorted from blood, taken in a trial of the OX40 agonist ivuxolimab. The chain joins TRBV7-9 to TRBJ1-1, with 10 bases aligning to TRBD1. As DNA, the CDR3 is TGTGCCAGCAGCCGGCCCTCCGCCACACGGACAGGGGGAAACACTGAAGCTTTCTTT. This translates into CASSRPSATRTGGNTEAFF.